These 18 T cell receptor beta chains share one sample of origin, sequenced in a study of control samples from healthy donors and cancer patients. Libraries were prepared by immunoSEQ multiplex PCR; TCRdb keeps only in-frame clonotypes and omits some of them. The repertoire holds 120,000 to 150,000 clones, with more than 80% as singletons. The sequenced material came from blood. Receptors originate from a man between 18 and 29 years old in good health.

In DNA form, the CDR3 reads TGTGCCAGCAGCCTGGACAGTATCGGGGAGCTGTTTTTT. It specifies CASSLDSIGELFF. The V call is TRBV5-4, the J call TRBJ2-2, with D possibly matching TRBD1 (6 bases). V shed 4 bases and J shed 7 bases, with 11 bases lying between them. CDR3 length: 13 residues. Germline CDR1 and CDR2: SGHNT and YYREEE (reference sequence).

The chain carries TRBV27 and TRBJ2-1; D not resolved. V was trimmed by 5 bases and J by 3 bases, leaving 14 bases between them. The germline CDR1 and CDR2 sequences are MNHEY and SMNVEV (reference sequence). The CDR3 runs 15 residues. CDR3 in amino acids: CASSIAGPLYNEQFF. CDR3 sequence (DNA): TGTGCCAGCAGTATAGCCGGACCGCTCTACAATGAGCAGTTCTTC.

The genes are TRBV5-1 and TRBJ1-1; perhaps TRBD1 as D (5 bases). The V end lost 0 bases, the J end lost 2 bases, and 8 bases lay between the germline ends. This CDR3 has 14 residues. CDR1 and CDR2 from the germline V gene are SGHRS and YFSETQ. CDR3 in amino acids: CASSLDRYNTEAFF. DNA for the CDR3: TGCGCCAGCAGCTTGGACAGGTACAACACTGAAGCTTTCTTT.

This rearrangement joins TRBV2 to TRBJ2-5; 9 positions agree with TRBD1. J lost 1 base, V lost 6 bases, and 3 bases had no gene match. From germline, CDR1 is SNHLY and CDR2 FYNNEI. This CDR3 has 14 residues. The CDR3 here is CASSVDRGQETQYF. DNA of the CDR3: TGTGCCAGCAGCGTGGACAGGGGCCAAGAGACCCAGTACTTC. Combining the CDR3 with reference TRBV2 and TRBJ2-5 gives the whole variable domain EPEVTQTPSHQVTQMGQEVILRCVPISNHLYFYWYRQILGQKVEFLVSFYNNEISEKSEIFDDQFSVERPDGSNFTLKIRSTKLEDSAMYFCASSVDRGQETQYFGPGTRLLVL.

This clone was seen a single time. The rearrangement uses TRBV7-9 and TRBJ1-2; 8 nucleotides align to TRBD1. The V segment lost 5 bases and the J segment 6 bases; nucleotides outside the gene matches: 5. This CDR3 has 13 residues. Germline V gives CDR1 SEHNR, CDR2 FQNEAQ (reference sequence). In DNA, the CDR3 is TGTGCCAGCAGCCACGGACAGGGAAATGGCTACACCTTC. This sequence encodes CASSHGQGNGYTF.

The chain is built from TRBV29-1 and TRBJ1-2; D uncertain. This CDR3 spans 13 amino acids. Trimming shortened V by 5 bases and J by 6 bases, and 16 bases separated the two germline ends. Germline CDR1 reads SQVTM; CDR2 reads ANQGSEA. In DNA form, the CDR3 reads TGCAGCGTTTCGGTAACTCGGGTCAATGGCTACACCTTC. Translation gives CSVSVTRVNGYTF. Complete variable domain (other parts from reference TRBV29-1 and TRBJ1-2): SAVISQKPSRDICQRGTSLTIQCQVDSQVTMMFWYRQQPGQSLTLIATANQGSEATYESGFVIDKFPISRPNLTFSTLTVSNMSPEDSSIYLCSVSVTRVNGYTFGSGTRLTVV.

The rearrangement joins TRBV19 to TRBJ2-1, with 7 bases aligning to TRBD2. J gave up 5 bases and V 3 bases, and 16 bases lay outside the gene matches. The germline gives CDR1 LNHDA, CDR2 SQIVND (reference sequence). The CDR3 runs 18 residues. Written as DNA, the CDR3 is TGTGCCAGTAGTATTCTCGGGGGAGGGGCCCCGTACAACAATGAGCAGTTCTTC. It specifies CASSILGGGAPYNNEQFF.

In DNA form, the CDR3 reads TGCGCCAGCAGCCAAGAGGCTAGCGGGAGGATCTACGAGCAGTACTTC. Translation: CASSQEASGRIYEQYF. The chain combines TRBV4-3 with TRBJ2-7, with 11 positions matching TRBD2. The CDR3 has 16 residues. Trimming took 0 bases from V and 3 from J; bases not matched to a gene: 4. Per germline, CDR1 LGHNA and CDR2 YSLEER.

As DNA, the CDR3 is TGTGCCACCAGTGATTTTAATCAGCCCCAGCATTTT. It is translated as CATSDFNQPQHF. The gene calls are TRBV24-1 and TRBJ1-5; D gene unclear. Trimming left V 1 base short and J 4 bases short, with 1 base between. CDR1 KGHDR and CDR2 SFDVKD come from the germline V gene. This CDR3 has 12 amino acids.

The gene calls are TRBV9 and TRBJ2-2; 7 positions match TRBD1. V was pared by 4 bases and J by 0 bases, with 3 bases of the junction left unmatched. The CDR3 extends over 15 amino acids. Germline V CDR1 and CDR2: SGDLS, YYNGEE. CDR3 sequence: CASSLGQANTGELFF. CDR3 nucleotides: TGTGCCAGCAGCCTTGGACAGGCGAACACCGGGGAGCTGTTTTTT.

The chain links TRBV19 to TRBJ1-1; no clear D gene. V gave up 3 bases and J gave up 1 base, with 9 bases separating them. The CDR3 is 14 residues long. Germline CDR1 and CDR2: LNHDA and SQIVND (reference sequence). The CDR3 nucleotides read TGTGCCAGTAGTATGCCCGGGAAGAACACTGAAGCTTTCTTT. It yields the protein CASSMPGKNTEAFF.

The chain employs TRBV6-4 and TRBJ1-1; the D gene is possibly TRBD1 (5 bases). Germline loops: CDR1 MRHNA, CDR2 SNTAGT. The CDR3 extends over 13 amino acids. Trimming stripped 3 bases from V and 6 bases from J, with 11 bases between. CDR3 nucleotide sequence: TGTGCCAGCAGTGAAGTCGTGGGGGCTGAAGCTTTCTTT. The encoded protein is CASSEVVGAEAFF.

This clone was seen only once. The chain uses TRBV7-2 and TRBJ2-5; TRBD2 matches 13 bases. The CDR3 has 15 residues. Trimming took 5 bases from V and 4 from J; bases not matched to a gene: 4. CDR1 SGHTA and CDR2 FQGNSA come from the germline V gene. CDR3 coding DNA: TGTGCCAGCAGCCAGCGACTAGCGGGGGGAGAGACCCAGTACTTC. Translating it yields CASSQRLAGGETQYF.

The rearrangement links TRBV21-1 to TRBJ1-4. TRBV21-1 is a listed pseudogene. The length of the CDR3 is 17 residues. The CDR3 region is CASSKSEPVATNEKLFF. CDR3 nucleotide sequence: TGTGCCAGCAGCAAAAGTGAACCCGTTGCAACTAATGAAAAACTGTTTTTT.

The chain carries TRBV5-1 and TRBJ2-7; 11 bases align to TRBD1. This CDR3 is built from 14 residues. The germline V gene encodes CDR1 SGHRS and CDR2 YFSETQ. J gave up 6 bases and V 0 bases, and 2 bases lay outside the gene matches. DNA for the CDR3: TGCGCCAGCAGCTTGGTGGGGACAGGGGGCGAGCAGTACTTC. It encodes CASSLVGTGGEQYF.

The rearrangement uses TRBV9 and TRBJ2-2, with D unresolved. In germline, CDR1 is SGDLS, CDR2 YYNGEE. Trimming stripped 4 bases from V and 3 bases from J, with 16 bases between. The CDR3 consists of 16 residues. CDR3 DNA: TGTGCCAGCAGCCCGAGAAGGTCAACGGACACCGGGGAGCTGTTTTTT. This encodes CASSPRRSTDTGELFF.

The rearrangement links TRBV7-9 to TRBJ1-1; TRBD1 agrees at 7 bases. V trimming: 5 bases; J trimming: 7 bases; junction bases outside the gene matches: 10. Looked up from germline, CDR1 is SEHNR and CDR2 is FQNEAQ (reference sequence). This CDR3 spans 14 amino acids. The CDR3 protein is CASSNLQGIVEAFF. As DNA, the CDR3 is TGTGCCAGCAGCAACCTACAGGGGATTGTTGAAGCTTTCTTT.

This chain links TRBV2 with TRBJ2-7; a possible D gene is TRBD1 (5 bases). CDR3 size: 17 residues. Trimming left V 4 bases short and J 0 bases short, with 19 bases between. Germline loops: CDR1 SNHLY, CDR2 FYNNEI. The CDR3 nucleotides read TGTGCCAGCAGTGTTTTACAAGGACAAGCGATCTCCTACGAGCAGTACTTC. This encodes CASSVLQGQAISYEQYF.